Following are 32 T cell receptor delta chains from one sample sequenced in a study of γδ T cells in repeated Plasmodium falciparum infection. TCRdb re-called the multiplex PCR reads with CATT. In the table there are roughly 48,000 delta-chain clones, less than 2% of which are singletons. Bulk repertoires came from Vgamma9/Vdelta2+ or Vdelta2-negative gammadelta T cells flow-sorted from PBMC. Sequencing was carried out using gamma-delta T cells from blood. The receptors were sampled from a pool of human donors (malaria-infected and uninfected, not separated).

This clone has ten or more counts. This DNA translates differently at residue 13 from the TCRdb protein, which is that of a much larger clone; a read error is likely, and the protein shown is the DNA's own translation. The gene calls are TRDV1 and TRDJ1, with 12 bases fitting TRDD3. Germline CDR1 is TSWWSYY and CDR2 is QGS. The CDR3 runs 18 residues. V lost 2 bases to trimming and J lost 8 bases; unmatched junction nucleotides: 15. CDR3 sequence: CALGETRTGGYLATKLIF. CDR3 bases: TGTGCTCTTGGGGAAACTAGGACTGGGGGATACCTAGCGACAAAACTCATCTTT.

Worth noting for this clone: The TCRdb protein comes from a much larger clone and disagrees with this DNA's translation at residue 13, likely due to a read error; the protein given here is derived from the DNA. The V gene is TRDV1, but the J gene lacks a call. CDR3 length: 14 amino acids. Germline CDR1 reads TSWWSYY; CDR2 reads QGS. The CDR3 DNA is TGTGCTCTTGACGCTCAAGGGTACACCGATAAACTCACCTTT. Amino acids: CALDAQGYTDKLTF.

Turning to this clone: TCRdb assigns this DNA the protein of a much larger clone, which departs from its translation at residue 3; this likely reflects a read error, and the protein shown comes from translating the DNA. The chain employs TRDV1 and TRDJ1, with 10 nucleotides matching TRDD3. Here the J gene was assigned by germline matching of the DNA, as TCRdb has none. Germline trimming cut 11 bases from V and 3 bases from J; bases unmatched to any gene: 15. Germline V gene sequence: CDR1 TSWWSYY, CDR2 QGS. This CDR3 comprises 16 residues. This chain's CDR3 is CAFMSAYWGIPDKLIF. The CDR3 DNA follows: TGTGCTTTTATGAGTGCCTACTGGGGGATCCCCGATAAACTCATCTTT.

A few counts support this clone. TCRdb's protein, taken from a much larger clone, differs from this DNA's translation at residue 15, likely owing to a read error; the protein displayed comes from the DNA. V gene TRDV1 was called; the J gene was not; the table's D call of TRDD3 was not tested on the DNA. This CDR3 contains 16 residues. Germline V gives CDR1 TSWWSYY, CDR2 QGS. CDR3 region: CALVVTGAGSTDKLTF. Written as DNA, the CDR3 is TGTGCTCTTGTAGTAACTGGGGCCGGGAGCACCGATAAACTCACCTTT.

This clone was recorded a few times. CDR3 DNA: TGTGCTCTTGGGGAACTACCGGGCCTTCCTACTATACTGGGGTGCGATAAACTCATCTTT. Translating it yields CALGELPGLPTILGCDKLIF. This sequence joins TRDV1 and TRDJ1, with 9 bases lining up with TRDD2. TCRdb does not report a J gene; here it was assigned by matching the DNA to germline references. Germline V CDR1 and CDR2: TSWWSYY, QGS. Unmatched junction bases numbered 18, after V lost 0 bases and J lost 4 bases. The CDR3 is 20 amino acids.

A remark on this clone: Only one base separates this from a far larger clonotype, so it likely reflects a read error. The CDR3 nucleotides read TGTGCCCTTGGGGAGTTCCGACTACGGTTTGGAGTGCTGGGGGATAAAGGTCGAGGCGATAAACTCATCTTT. Its protein product is CALGEFRLRFGVLGDKGRGDKLIF. The V call is TRDV1, the J call TRDJ1; 10 bases line up with TRDD3. The J gene was not available in TCRdb and was assigned here by matching the DNA to germline segments. CDR1 is TSWWSYY, CDR2 QGS, per germline. The CDR3 contains 24 residues.

This clone appeared many times. The amino acid sequence in TCRdb belongs to a much larger clone and departs from this DNA's translation at residue 15, likely a sequencing read error; the sequence shown is translated from the DNA. The J gene is TRDJ1, the V gene TRDV1; TRDD3 might be the D (5 bases). The CDR3 length is 20 residues. Trimming shortened V by 2 bases and J by 6 bases, and 31 bases separated the two germline ends. Germline V gene data show CDR1 as TSWWSYY and CDR2 as QGS. DNA of the CDR3: TGTGCTCTTGGGGAATCTACCCTCCCGTGGGGACCCAGGGGGGCCTATAAACTCATCTTT. Its translation: CALGESTLPWGPRGAYKLIF.

This clone was recorded many times. The translation of this DNA and the TCRdb protein of a much larger clone differ at residue 12, probably owing to a read error; the protein shown here is translated from the DNA. The chain is built from TRDV1 and TRDJ1; the match to TRDD3 covers 8 bases. V shed 0 bases, J shed 3 bases, and the junction held 9 bases outside the gene matches. CDR3 length equals 17 residues. Germline V lookup: CDR1 TSWWSYY, CDR2 QGS. The CDR3 region has the DNA TGTGCTCTTGGGGAACTAACGATGGGGGATGGGGCCGATAAACTCATCTTT. It encodes CALGELTMGDGADKLIF.

On this clone itself: This likely traces to a read error, being one base from a far larger clone. The same CDR3 can be traced to other DNA sequences in this sample. The J gene was not called, though the V gene is TRDV1; the D call of TRDD3 is as the table states it, not checked on the DNA. This CDR3 comprises 19 residues. Germline V gene data show CDR1 as TSWWSYY and CDR2 as QGS. In DNA, the CDR3 is TGTGCTCTTGGGGAACTAAGACCAGCCCGACCCTTGTACACCGATAAACTCATCTTC. Amino acid sequence: CALGELRPARPLYTDKLIF.

The sample holds many counts of this clone. A far larger clone lies a single base away; this is likely a read error. Other DNA variants within this sample encode the same CDR3. This chain links TRDV1 with TRDJ1; D may be TRDD3 (6 bases). With 3 bases removed from V and 0 bases from J, the gap between germline ends came to 32 bases. Germline CDR1 is TSWWSYY and CDR2 is QGS. This CDR3 spans 22 amino acids. The CDR3 DNA is TGTGCTCTTGGGGATGGTAGAGTCTCGGGGTTCTCGGGGGAACCCTACACCGATAAACTCATCTTT. Protein: CALGDGRVSGFSGEPYTDKLIF.

A few counts support this clone. The protein TCRdb lists belongs to a much larger clone and differs from this DNA's translation at residue 22, which points to a read error; the protein shown is made from the DNA. The J segment was not called; the V segment is TRDV1; the table assigns TRDD3, which was not confirmed against the DNA. The germline V gene has CDR1 TSWWSYY and CDR2 QGS. This CDR3 has 23 residues. The CDR3 nucleotides are TGTGCTCTTGGGAACGGAATAGACCAAACTGGGGGATACGCGTTTTCGTACACCGATAAACTCACCTTT. Protein sequence: CALGNGIDQTGGYAFSYTDKLTF.

On this clone: TCRdb records a much larger clone's protein for this DNA, with a difference at residue 12 that likely arises from a read error; the protein given is the translation of the DNA. This chain links TRDV1 with TRDJ1, with D perhaps TRDD3 (5 bases). Here the J gene came from matching the DNA to germline, since TCRdb omits it. V was cut by 5 bases and J by 3 bases, with 31 bases left in between. This CDR3 spans 20 amino acids. CDR1 and CDR2 (germline): TSWWSYY, QGS. The DNA for the CDR3 is TGTGCTCTTGGGCCGGTCCCCAGTTACCGGGGGGTAAGGGAGCCCGATAAACTCATCTTT. It is translated as CALGPVPSYRGVREPDKLIF.

The sample holds a few counts of this clone. TCRdb pairs this DNA with a much larger clone's protein that differs at residue 9, likely a read error; the protein shown was translated from the DNA. V and J are TRDV1 and TRDJ1, with TRDD2 matching 9 bases. J gave up 0 bases and V 5 bases, and 13 bases lay outside the gene matches. The V gene's germline CDR1 is TSWWSYY and CDR2 QGS. The CDR3 has 18 residues. This CDR3 is CALGNLPTRSTYTDKLIF. As DNA, the CDR3 is TGTGCTCTTGGGAACCTTCCTACGAGGTCTACGTACACCGATAAACTCATCTTT.

At least ten counts were recorded for this clone. The amino acid sequence in TCRdb belongs to a much larger clone and departs from this DNA's translation at residue 9, likely a sequencing read error; the sequence shown is translated from the DNA. The CDR3 sequence: CALGEGVGNTNSYKLIF. The CDR3 DNA reads TGTGCTCTTGGGGAAGGAGTGGGGAATACGAATTCGTATAAACTCATCTTT. This chain uses TRDV1 with TRDJ1; TRDD3 might be the D (5 bases). CDR1 and CDR2 from the germline V gene are TSWWSYY and QGS. CDR3 length: 17 residues. Trimming left V 2 bases short and J 6 bases short, with 22 bases between.

In its sample, this clone was seen many times. TCRdb records a much larger clone's protein for this DNA, with a difference at residue 12 that likely arises from a read error; the protein given is the translation of the DNA. The chain is built from TRDV2 and TRDJ1, with 12 bases identical to TRDD3. TCRdb leaves out the J gene; it was filled in here by matching the DNA to germline. Germline CDR1 GEAIGNYY, CDR2 EKD. Unmatched junction bases numbered 9, after V lost 3 bases and J lost 2 bases. The CDR3 length is 17 residues. In DNA form, the CDR3 reads TGTGCCTGTGACGCCCTCGACTGGGGGATACATACCGATAAACTCATCTTT. It yields the protein CACDALDWGIHTDKLIF.

This clone was detected ten times or more. A far larger clone is one base from this, pointing to a likely read error. The sample holds other DNA sequences that translate to the same CDR3. CDR3 DNA sequence: TGTGCTCTTGGTGAAGCGGGGGTTAGCACCGATAAACTCATCTTT. It yields the protein CALGEAGVSTDKLIF. The J gene is TRDJ1, the V gene TRDV1, with TRDD3 as a possible D gene (5 bases). TCRdb offers no J gene call, so here the DNA was matched to germline to obtain one. Germline CDR1 TSWWSYY, CDR2 QGS. This CDR3 has 15 amino acids. Trimming cost V 6 bases and J 1 base, with 15 bases left between them.

By share, this clone counts as medium-sized. The sample has other DNA sequences that encode this CDR3 too. In DNA form, the CDR3 reads TGTGCCTGTGATTCACTGGGGGATACGGGAACCGATAAACTCATCTTT. It translates to CACDSLGDTGTDKLIF. The chain carries TRDV2 and TRDJ1; 13 positions match TRDD3. The V gene's germline CDR1 is GEAIGNYY and CDR2 EKD. The V and J ends lost 4 bases and 2 bases, in that order; junction bases with no gene match: 6. The CDR3 sequence is 16 residues long.

Details on this clone: This DNA's translation and the protein TCRdb lists, from a much larger clone, do not match at residue 14, likely due to a read error; the protein shown is translated from the DNA. No call exists for the J gene, whereas the V gene is TRDV3; the table's D call, TRDD3, has no DNA check behind it. CDR1 is TVYSNPD and CDR2 is GDNSRS in the germline V gene (reference sequence). The CDR3 loop spans 16 amino acids. Here the CDR3 reads CAFSARLWGYTDKPIF. CDR3 coding DNA: TGTGCCTTTAGTGCGCGACTGTGGGGGTACACCGATAAACCCATCTTT.

This clone has just a few counts. This probably arose from a read error, given a far larger clone one base away. This sample also contains other DNA sequences that code for the same CDR3. This rearrangement joins TRDV1 to TRDJ1; no definite D call. Matching the DNA to germline supplied the J gene, which TCRdb does not give. The CDR3 totals 16 residues. The V end lost 6 bases, the J end lost 0 bases, and 17 bases lay between the germline ends. Germline values: CDR1 TSWWSYY, CDR2 QGS. DNA for the CDR3: TGTGCTCTTGGAGGCCGCTCCGCTTTCCACACCGATAAACTCATCTTT. Translated, it gives CALGGRSAFHTDKLIF.

In this sample, this clone turned up many times. The amino acid sequence in TCRdb belongs to a much larger clone and departs from this DNA's translation at residue 17, likely a sequencing read error; the sequence shown is translated from the DNA. Here the CDR3 DNA reads TGTGCTCTTGGGGAACGAGAGCGCCTACATTCGAACGGGGGGGAACTGACCAGACTCATCTTT. This encodes CALGERERLHSNGGELTRLIF. V gene TRDV1 combines with J gene TRDJ1; a possible D gene is TRDD3 (6 bases). V was shortened by 1 base and J by 10 bases, with 37 bases between the two germline ends. The CDR3 length is 21 residues. The germline V gene encodes CDR1 TSWWSYY and CDR2 QGS.

This clone was detected ten times or more. The protein in TCRdb stems from a much larger clone and differs at residue 9 from this DNA's translation, likely a read error; here the protein is translated from the DNA. The sample contains more than one DNA sequence encoding this CDR3. The V call is TRDV1, the J call TRDJ1, with unresolved D. V was cut by 2 bases and J by 7 bases, with 14 bases left in between. The V gene's germline CDR1 is TSWWSYY and CDR2 QGS. The CDR3 consists of 14 residues. The CDR3 region is CALGEKRSNGKLIF. The CDR3 bases are TGTGCTCTTGGGGAAAAAAGGAGTAATGGTAAACTCATCTTT.

This clone was counted between two and nine times. TCRdb's protein, taken from a much larger clone, differs from this DNA's translation at residue 23, likely owing to a read error; the protein displayed comes from the DNA. The V gene is TRDV1, the J gene TRDJ1; 10 nucleotides match TRDD3. TCRdb offers no J gene call, so here the DNA was matched to germline to obtain one. Germline assignment: CDR1 TSWWSYY and CDR2 QGS. This CDR3 comprises 26 residues. The CDR3 nucleotides are TGTGCTCTTGGGAAACTAATCCAGTCCAAAGAGGGGTACTGGGGGATGAGAGGATCGTACACCGATGAACTCATCTTT. It yields the protein CALGKLIQSKEGYWGMRGSYTDELIF.

This clone was detected many times. This DNA translates differently at residue 10 from the TCRdb protein, which is that of a much larger clone; a read error is likely, and the protein shown is the DNA's own translation. V is TRDV1 and J is TRDJ1; D uncertain. CDR1 and CDR2 (germline): TSWWSYY, QGS. This CDR3 is 16 amino acids long. Deletions cut 2 bases from V and 1 base from J, with 14 bases between. DNA for the CDR3: TGTGCTCTTGGGGAAACAAGGGCCGCGTGCACCGATAAACTCATCTTT. Translation: CALGETRAACTDKLIF.

Details on this clone: The protein held in TCRdb is that of a much larger clone and does not match this DNA's translation at residue 12, likely because of a read error; the protein shown is translated from the DNA. Called V gene: TRDV2; the J gene was not called. This CDR3 is built from 13 residues. CDR1 is GEAIGNYY, CDR2 EKD, per germline. The CDR3 here is CACDSNGINKLTF. Written as DNA, the CDR3 is TGTGCCTGTGACAGCAATGGGATAAATAAACTCACCTTT.

This clone was detected ten times or more. This sample includes further DNA sequences coding for the same CDR3. V usage is TRDV1 and J usage is TRDJ1; TRDD3 might be the D (5 bases). The CDR3 totals 18 residues. The V gene lost 1 base and the J gene lost 3 bases, with 21 bases spanning the gap. CDR1 and CDR2 from the germline V gene are TSWWSYY and QGS. CDR3 nucleotide sequence: TGTGCTCTTGGGGAACGCACCACTTGGGGACCTATCGCCGATAAACTCATCTTT. It specifies CALGERTTWGPIADKLIF.

Ten or more counts support this clone. V gene TRDV3 combines with J gene TRDJ1, with D perhaps matching TRDD1 or TRDD3 (6 bases each). Germline CDR1 TVYSNPD, CDR2 GDNSRS (reference sequence). Trimming stripped 5 bases from V and 1 base from J, with 23 bases between. The CDR3 totals 16 residues. The CDR3 here is CAHIGGGNTITDKLIF. The CDR3 DNA follows: TGTGCCCACATAGGCGGGGGAAATACAATCACCGATAAACTCATCTTT. Full variable domain (remainder filled in from reference TRDV3 and TRDJ1): CDKVTQSSPDQTVASGSEVVLLCTYDTVYSNPDLFWYRIRPDYSFQFVFYGDNSRSEGADFTQGRFSVKHILTQKAFHLVISPVRTEDSATYYCAHIGGGNTITDKLIFGKGTRVTVEP.

This clone occurred many times. With a far larger clone one base away, a read error is the likely cause. The same CDR3 is also encoded by other DNA sequences in this sample. V is TRDV1 and J is TRDJ1; D gene unclear. Germline V gene sequence: CDR1 TSWWSYY, CDR2 QGS. The CDR3 totals 12 residues. Trimming removed 4 bases at V and 0 bases at J, with 3 bases between. For the CDR3, the DNA is TGTGCTCTTGGGGGGTACACCGATAAACTCATCTTT. Amino acids: CALGGYTDKLIF.

This clone was observed at least ten times. This could be a read error, since a much larger clone is one nucleotide away. At the DNA level, this CDR3 is encoded by other sequences in the same sample as well. The rearrangement joins TRDV1 to TRDJ1; a weak D match, TRDD3 (6 bases). The CDR3 runs to 22 residues. Germline V CDR1 and CDR2: TSWWSYY, QGS. The CDR3 DNA follows: TGTGCTCTTGGGGACCATCACTACTTCTTTCACTGGGCCGCCCTCCGTACCGATAAACTAATCTTT. Amino acids: CALGDHHYFFHWAALRTDKLIF.

In its sample, this clone was seen many times. TCRdb's protein sequence differs at residue 3 from the translated DNA; the protein presented here follows the DNA. The J gene is TRDJ1, the V gene TRDV1; 8 bases line up with TRDD3. The CDR3 has 20 amino acids. Germline V CDR1 and CDR2: TSWWSYY, QGS. The CDR3 DNA reads TGTGCTATTGGGGAAAGGCCTGATTGGGGATACAAGGACCACACCGATAAACTCATCTTT. It codes for CAIGERPDWGYKDHTDKLIF.

Worth noting for this clone: The protein TCRdb gives is from a much larger clone and does not agree with this DNA's translation at residue 8, likely a read error; the protein shown here comes from the DNA. The V and J genes are TRDV2 and TRDJ1; 7 positions agree with TRDD3. No J gene was available from TCRdb, and it was assigned here by a germline match of the DNA. Germline lookup yields CDR1 GEAIGNYY and CDR2 EKD. V lost 2 bases and J lost 2; bases outside the gene matches: 16. The CDR3 is made up of 18 amino acids. The CDR3 here is CACDKGDAATSQTDKLIF. The CDR3 DNA follows: TGTGCCTGTGACAAGGGGGATGCGGCCACATCGCAGACCGATAAACTCATCTTT.

This clone was seen a few times. This likely reflects a read error, since a far larger clone is one base away. The same CDR3 can be traced to other DNA sequences in this sample. The genes are TRDV1 and TRDJ1, with 9 bases lining up with TRDD3. The CDR3 loop spans 18 amino acids. CDR1 and CDR2 from the germline V gene are TSWWSYY and QGS. The CDR3 spells CALGFRPGGCYYTDKLIF. In DNA, the CDR3 is TGCGCTCTTGGGTTTAGGCCTGGGGGATGTTACTACACCGATAAACTCATCTTT.

This clone has more than one count but fewer than ten. The protein in TCRdb stems from a much larger clone and differs at residue 7 from this DNA's translation, likely a read error; here the protein is translated from the DNA. The chain carries TRDV1 and TRDJ1; TRDD3 agrees at 12 bases. Since TCRdb gives no J gene, matching the DNA to germline was used here to assign it. This CDR3 is 26 amino acids long. The germline V gene has CDR1 TSWWSYY and CDR2 QGS. V gave up 0 bases and J gave up 2 bases; unmatched junction bases: 31. The CDR3 here is CALGELGPENIVSRVLGDTRTDKLIF. Here the CDR3 DNA reads TGTGCTCTTGGGGAACTAGGGCCAGAGAATATCGTGTCTCGAGTACTGGGGGATACAAGGACCGATAAACTCATCTTT.